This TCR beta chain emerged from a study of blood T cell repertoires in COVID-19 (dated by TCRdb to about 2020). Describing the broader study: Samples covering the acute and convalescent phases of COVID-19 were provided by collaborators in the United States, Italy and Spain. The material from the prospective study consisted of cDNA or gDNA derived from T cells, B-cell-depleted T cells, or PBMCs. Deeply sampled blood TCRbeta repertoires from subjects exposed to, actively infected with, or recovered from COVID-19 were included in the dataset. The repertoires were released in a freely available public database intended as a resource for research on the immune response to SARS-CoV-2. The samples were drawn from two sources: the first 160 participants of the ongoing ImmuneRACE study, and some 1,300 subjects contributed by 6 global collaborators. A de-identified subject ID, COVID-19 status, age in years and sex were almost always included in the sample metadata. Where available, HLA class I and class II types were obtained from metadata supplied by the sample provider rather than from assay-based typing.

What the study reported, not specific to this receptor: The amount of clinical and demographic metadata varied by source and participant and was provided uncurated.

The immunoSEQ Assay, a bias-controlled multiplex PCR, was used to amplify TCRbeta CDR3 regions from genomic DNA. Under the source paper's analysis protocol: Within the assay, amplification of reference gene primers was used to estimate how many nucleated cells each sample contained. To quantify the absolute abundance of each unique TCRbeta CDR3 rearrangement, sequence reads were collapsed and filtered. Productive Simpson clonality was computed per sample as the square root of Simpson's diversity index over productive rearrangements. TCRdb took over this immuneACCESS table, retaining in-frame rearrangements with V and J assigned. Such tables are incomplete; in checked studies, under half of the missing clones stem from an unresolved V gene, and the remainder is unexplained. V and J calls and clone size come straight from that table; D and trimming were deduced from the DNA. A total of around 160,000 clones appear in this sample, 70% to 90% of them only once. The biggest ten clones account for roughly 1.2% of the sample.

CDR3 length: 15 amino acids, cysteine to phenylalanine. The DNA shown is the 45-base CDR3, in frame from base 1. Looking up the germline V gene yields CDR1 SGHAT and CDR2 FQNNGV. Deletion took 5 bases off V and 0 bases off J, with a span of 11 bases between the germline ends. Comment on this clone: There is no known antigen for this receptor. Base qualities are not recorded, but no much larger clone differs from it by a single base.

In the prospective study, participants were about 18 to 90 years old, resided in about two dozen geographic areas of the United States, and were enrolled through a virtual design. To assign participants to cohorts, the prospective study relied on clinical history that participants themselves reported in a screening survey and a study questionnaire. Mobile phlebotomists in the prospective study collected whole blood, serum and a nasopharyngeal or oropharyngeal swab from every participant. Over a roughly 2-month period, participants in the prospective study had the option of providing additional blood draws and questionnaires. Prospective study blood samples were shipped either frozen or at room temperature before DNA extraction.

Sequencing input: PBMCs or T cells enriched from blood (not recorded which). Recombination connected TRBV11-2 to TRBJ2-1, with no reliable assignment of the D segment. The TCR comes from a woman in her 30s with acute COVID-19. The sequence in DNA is TGTGCCAGCAGCCACTATGAAAACTCCTACAATGAGCAGTTCTTC. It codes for CASSHYENSYNEQFF.